This TCR beta chain came from a study of PD-1 blockade in classical Hodgkin lymphoma. Whole-study findings and limits: Significant TCR diversity gains by C4D1 occurred in CD4+ but not CD8+ cells. Baseline diversity in complete responders resembled that of newly diagnosed patients.

Libraries were prepared by immunoSEQ multiplex PCR; TCRdb keeps only in-frame clonotypes and omits some of them. The sample records under 35,000 clones, about 72% being singletons. About this clone itself: Its specificity is not known.

Time point reported: cycle 4 day 1 (C4D1), after 6 weeks of nivolumab. Patients all relapsed after autologous stem cell transplantation, and there was variation in brentuximab vedotin exposure. The V end was cut by 7 bases, the J end by 7 bases, with 11 bases between. This CDR3 has 11 residues. CDR1 is SGHNT and CDR2 is YYREEE in the germline V gene (reference sequence). The TCR comes from a human donor with classical Hodgkin lymphoma. This specimen was peripheral blood mononuclear cells (PBMCs), taken before the fourth cycle of nivolumab. The chain has TRBV5-4 and TRBJ1-1; no definite D call. The CDR3 is CASREEGEAFF. In DNA form, the CDR3 reads TGTGCCAGCCGAGAGGAGGGTGAAGCTTTCTTT. The full variable domain, with the rest looked up from reference TRBV5-4 and TRBJ1-1, is ETGVTQSPTHLIKTRGQQVTLRCSSQSGHNTVSWYQQALGQGPQFIFQYYREEENGRGNFPPRFSGLQFPNYSSELNVNALELDDSALYLCASREEGEAFFGQGTRLTVV.